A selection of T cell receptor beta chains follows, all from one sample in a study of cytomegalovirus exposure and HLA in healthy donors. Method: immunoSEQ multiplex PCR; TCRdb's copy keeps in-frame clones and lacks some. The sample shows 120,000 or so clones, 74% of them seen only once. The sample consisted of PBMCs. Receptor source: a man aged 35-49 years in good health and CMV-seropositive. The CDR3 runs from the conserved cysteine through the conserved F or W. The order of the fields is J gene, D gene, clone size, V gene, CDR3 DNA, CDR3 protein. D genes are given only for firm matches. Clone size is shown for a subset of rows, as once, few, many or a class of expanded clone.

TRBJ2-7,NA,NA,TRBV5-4,TGTGCCAGCAGCCCCAAGGGGCCCTCCTACGAGCAGTACTTC,CASSPKGPSYEQYF
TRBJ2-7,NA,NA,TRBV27,TGTGCCAGCAGCGGGAAGTACGAGCAGTACTTC,CASSGKYEQYF
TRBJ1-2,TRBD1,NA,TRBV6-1,TGTGCCAGCAGTAGTGGGACAGGGGGCTACTATGGCTACACCTTC,CASSSGTGGYYGYTF
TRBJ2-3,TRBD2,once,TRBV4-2,TGTGCCAGCAGCCAATCCATGACTAGCGGAACAACGAGAGGTACGCAGTATTTT,CASSQSMTSGTTRGTQYF
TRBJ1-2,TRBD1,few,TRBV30,TGTGCCTGGACTCCTGACAGGGGCGACTATGGCTACACCTTC,CAWTPDRGDYGYTF
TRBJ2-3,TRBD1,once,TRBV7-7,TGTGCTAGCAGCCTCGCGGACAGGCGGGCCGGGGTGGATACGCAGTATTTT,CASSLADRRAGVDTQYF
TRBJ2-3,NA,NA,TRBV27,TGTGCCAGCAGTTTTGGGGCCTACGGAGCAGATACGCAGTATTTT,CASSFGAYGADTQYF
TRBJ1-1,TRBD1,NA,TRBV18,TGTGCCAGCTCACCCTCTGGACAGGGTAAGCGAGCTTTCTTT,CASSPSGQGKRAFF
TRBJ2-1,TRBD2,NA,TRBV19,TGTGCCAGTAGTATCGTGAGCGGGAGTACTTACAATGAGCAGTTCTTC,CASSIVSGSTYNEQFF
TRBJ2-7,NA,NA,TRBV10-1,TGCGCCAGCAGCACTAGACGCTACGAGCAGTACTTC,CASSTRRYEQYF
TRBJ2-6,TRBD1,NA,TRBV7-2,TGTGCCAGCAGCTTAATCACAGGGGCTGGGGCCAACGTCCTGACTTTC,CASSLITGAGANVLTF
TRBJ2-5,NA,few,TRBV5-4,TGTGCCAGCAGCCCGACGGACCTACCCGAGGGCCAGTACTTC,CASSPTDLPEGQYF
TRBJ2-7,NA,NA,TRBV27,TGTGCCAGCAGTTTATCACGGATGAGTCCAAGGGCTGTGGGCGGAGGGGCCTACGAGCAGTACTTC,CASSLSRMSPRAVGGGAYEQYF
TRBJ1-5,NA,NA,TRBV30,TGTGCCTGGAGTGTGAGCGGACCCAATCAGCCCCAGCATTTT,CAWSVSGPNQPQHF
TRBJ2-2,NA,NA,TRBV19,TGTGCCAGTAGGGCACATGGGGAGCTGTTTTTT,CASRAHGELFF
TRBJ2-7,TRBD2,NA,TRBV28,TGTGCCAGCAGTTTAGTTACTAGCGGGTCTTACGAGCAGTACTTC,CASSLVTSGSYEQYF
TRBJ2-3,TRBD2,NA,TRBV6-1,TGTGCCAGCAGTAAAGGGACTAGCGGGAGCGCAGATACGCAGTATTTT,CASSKGTSGSADTQYF
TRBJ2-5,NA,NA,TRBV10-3,TGTGCCATCACTGGGCAGAGACAAGAGACCCAGTACTTC,CAITGQRQETQYF